This TCR beta chain came from a study of beta chain features in type 1 diabetes listed by TCRdb under 2018. Looking at the study overall: Mean age, gender distribution, total cell number and subset yield did not differ between patients and healthy donors. In the study, TCRB repertoires of sorted circulating CD4+ T cell subsets from recently diagnosed type 1 diabetes patients were compared with those of matched healthy donors. Across all samples, fewer than 110,000,000 sorted cells were examined, and cell number per subset correlated strongly with RNA yield. Regulatory and stem cell-like memory subsets were obtained from only 8 patients and about 8 healthy donors, while naive and central memory subsets were obtained from all 30 or so donors. The paper as a whole reports these results and caveats: Because cDNA was sequenced instead of genomic DNA, activated cells with high expression could be over-represented, although the groups did not differ in activation or CD3 levels. At VDJ recombination sites, type 1 diabetes patients had fewer insertions and more deleted nucleotides, which implies abnormalities in thymic rearrangement. PCR may preferentially amplify shorter templates, but because patient and control samples were amplified and corrected together, any resulting skew would affect both groups equally. Naive, central memory and regulatory TCRB repertoires appeared to be more alike among patients than among healthy donors. In all four CD4+ subsets, TCRB CDR3 length was moderately but significantly shorter in type 1 diabetes patients. Only small numbers of individuals were included in the HLA sub-analyses, which left unresolved whether HLA type had any influence on TCRB rearrangement.

A single peripheral blood draw of 90 to 150 mL on average was collected from each donor into heparinised tubes. A BD FACSAria II was used to sort naive, central memory, regulatory and stem cell-like memory CD4+ T cells with a panel that included CD45RO, CCR7, CD25, CD127, CD95 and CD27. All sorted populations exceeded 95% purity. PBMCs were separated immediately by Lymphoprep density gradient centrifugation and were stained directly, without being cultured. So that batch effects would be minimized, each experiment stained and sorted samples in pairs, pairing one healthy donor with one patient. All of the isolated RNA was reverse transcribed with the High Capacity cDNA Reverse Transcription Kit, so expressed TCRB transcripts were sequenced. Deep immunoSEQ sequencing was performed on naive, central memory and regulatory T cell samples, with an average of around 3.4 million total reads per sample. Sorted cells were lysed in RLT buffer and RNA was extracted with DNase-treated RNeasy Micro or Mini kits, depending on cell number. To prevent cross-contamination, every cell subset was processed on its own, while patient and healthy donor samples were processed together. The immunoSEQ multiplex PCR was used to amplify TCRB sequences from cDNA, generating 87-bp fragments that spanned the CDR3 region. Sequencing of the amplicons was performed on the Illumina HiSeq platform. Concerning the study's data processing: Synthetic template baselines were used to correct PCR bias computationally, reads within Hamming distance 2 were collapsed, and singletons that could not be merged were discarded. Reads were aligned against IMGT so that V, D and J genes, CDR3 length and insertions or deletions at six rearrangement sites could be assigned. Within each subset, clonotype counts were normalized to sorted cell number, and only after that were true diversity and Gini coefficients computed with the tcR R package. The overlap coefficient, calculated on TCRB nucleotide sequences, was used to quantify repertoire sharing. TCRdb mirrors the immuneACCESS table, restricted to in-frame sequences. Some clones are absent from its copies; in checked studies, under half trace to an unresolved V gene, and the reason for the others is unknown. V, J and clone size are taken as reported in that table, and D and trimming were inferred from the DNA itself. This sample has about 170,000 clones in its table, and approximately 8% of those were observed once. The top ten constitute roughly 0.5% of the sample.

This clone has ten or more counts. It lacks a known antigen. No base qualities exist here, and no much larger clone lies one base off it. The V end loses 3 bases and the J end loses 9 bases, and a stretch of 10 bases separates them. Reading from cysteine to phenylalanine, the CDR3 counts 12 amino acids. Of the read, only the CDR3 DNA is kept; its 36 bases are in frame from base 1. CDR1 and CDR2 (SGDLS, YYNGEE) derive from the germline V gene. The TCR was taken from a man between 18 and 35 years old with type 1 diabetes. The sample was central memory CD4+ T cells from blood. This chain joins TRBV9 to TRBJ2-4; TRBD2 is a possible D gene, resting on 5 matching bases. In nucleotide form, the sequence is TGTGCCAGCAGCGGTGTTCGGGGCATTCAGTACTTC. This encodes CASSGVRGIQYF.